This TCR beta chain was identified during a study of shared T cell receptors in the human thymus. From germline, CDR1 is SNHLY and CDR2 FYNNEI. This CDR3 has 15 residues. J lost 2 bases, V lost 1 base, and 4 bases had no gene match. Sequenced by immunoSEQ multiplex PCR; TCRdb stores in-frame clones only, minus some. Found here are about 730,000 clones, over 75% of them singletons; the top ten hold under 0.012%. This sample was also put to use in a study of human thymus T cells.

The receptor's source is a girl under three years old with a congenital heart defect. The material sequenced was thymocytes. The genes are TRBV2 and TRBJ1-1; 7 bases align to TRBD1. The CDR3 region has the DNA TGTGCCAGCAGTGAAGGGTGGACAGGCAACACTGAAGCTTTCTTT. It encodes CASSEGWTGNTEAFF.